The 18 T cell receptor beta chains listed next were all sequenced from one sample in a study of response to subunit inactivated influenza vaccine. Each CDR3 protein gets one entry after TCRdb re-called the RT-PCR reads with MiXCR. The sample has about 700,000 distinct CDR3 sequences, 15% to 19% seen once. Material: PBMCs from blood, obtained less than 13 days after vaccination. These TCRs come from a man over 45 who received an inactivated influenza vaccine.

The chain joins TRBV5-1 to TRBJ1-4; no clear D. Germline V gives CDR1 SGHRS, CDR2 YFSETQ. The CDR3 loop spans 15 amino acids. V dropped 4 bases and J dropped 7 bases, with 17 bases sitting between them. CDR3 bases: TGCGCCAGCAGCCCGGGGAGTGGATCTCTTGAAAAACTGTTTTTT. It codes for CASSPGSGSLEKLFF.

The chain uses TRBV6-6 and TRBJ1-1; 7 bases are a match to TRBD1. Looked up from germline, CDR1 is MNHNY and CDR2 is SVGAGI (reference sequence). The CDR3 has 13 residues. V shed 5 bases and J 7 bases; nucleotides not matched to a gene: 7. CDR3: CASSLTGSGEAFF. The CDR3 nucleotides are TGTGCCAGCAGTCTGACAGGGTCTGGTGAAGCTTTCTTT.

This clonotype occurred once. The chain uses TRBV4-1 and TRBJ2-1, with D tentatively TRBD1 (5 bases). V gave up 3 bases and J gave up 8 bases, with 11 bases separating them. CDR3 length: 13 residues. Looked up from germline, CDR1 is MGHRA and CDR2 is YSYEKL. CDR3 nucleotides: TGCGCCAGCAGCCAGGTCAGGGTTGATGAGCAGTTCTTC. This encodes CASSQVRVDEQFF.

This chain uses TRBV12-3 or TRBV12-4 with TRBJ2-7; 8 bases fit TRBD1. The CDR3 length is 13 residues. J gave up 5 bases and V 3 bases, and 3 bases lay outside the gene matches. For the CDR3, the DNA is TGTGCCAGCAGTTTGCAGGGGGCACACGAGCAGTACTTC. It translates to CASSLQGAHEQYF.

On this clonotype itself: Compared with germline, one end of the junction differs, possibly owing to a read error. The J gene is TRBJ1-5, the V gene TRBV24-1, with D tentatively TRBD1 (6 bases). Germline values: CDR1 KGHDR, CDR2 SFDVKD. This CDR3 contains 15 residues. Here the CDR3 DNA reads TGTGCCATCAGTGATTCCGGCAGGGGTGATCAGCCCCAGCATTTT. Amino acids: CAISDSGRGDQPQHF.

The gene calls are TRBV29-1 and TRBJ1-5, with D unresolved. Trimming pared 5 bases from V and 5 bases from J, leaving 25 bases between. The germline gives CDR1 SQVTM, CDR2 ANQGSEA. This CDR3 region has 17 residues. CDR3 sequence reads: CSVFVCGVAIWYQPQHF. The CDR3 DNA sequence: TGCAGCGTTTTCGTGTGCGGGGTGGCGATTTGGTATCAGCCCCAGCATTTT. The variable domain in full, completed from reference TRBV29-1 and TRBJ1-5, reads SAVISQKPSRDICQRGTSLTIQCQVDSQVTMMFWYRQQPGQSLTLIATANQGSEATYESGFVIDKFPISRPNLTFSTLTVSNMSPEDSSIYLCSVFVCGVAIWYQPQHFGDGTRLSIL.

The V gene is TRBV7-6, the J gene TRBJ1-4; D not resolved. Trimming stripped 5 bases from V and 6 bases from J, with 7 bases between. There are 12 residues in the CDR3. The germline CDR1 and CDR2 sequences are SGHVS and FNYEAQ. The CDR3 sequence is CASSAGYEKLFF. The CDR3 region has the DNA TGTGCCAGCAGCGCCGGTTATGAAAAACTGTTTTTT. Drawing the rest from reference TRBV7-6 and TRBJ1-4, the complete variable domain is GAGVSQSPRYKVTKRGQDVALRCDPISGHVSLYWYRQALGQGPEFLTYFNYEAQQDKSGLPNDRFSAERPEGSISTLTIQRTEQRDSAMYRCASSAGYEKLFFGSGTQLSVL.

This clonotype was picked up many times. J is TRBJ2-1 and V is TRBV12-3 or TRBV12-4; no clear D. This CDR3 has 15 amino acids. V was pared by 3 bases and J by 1 base, with 10 bases between. CDR3 bases: TGTGCCAGCAGTTTTGATGTACAGTCCTACAATGAGCAGTTCTTC. Translating it yields CASSFDVQSYNEQFF.

This clonotype was counted between two and nine times. The chain links TRBV3-1 to TRBJ1-6, with 7 bases matching TRBD1. Germline V gene sequence: CDR1 LGHDT, CDR2 YNNKEL (reference sequence). With 1 base clipped from V and 7 bases from J, the junction kept 4 bases outside the gene matches. The CDR3 totals 15 residues. In DNA form, the CDR3 reads TGTGCCAGCAGCCAAGCTGGACAGGCAAATTCACCCCTCCACTTT. Protein product: CASSQAGQANSPLHF. The full variable domain, rest sourced from reference TRBV3-1 and TRBJ1-6, is DTAVSQTPKYLVTQMGNDKSIKCEQNLGHDTMYWYKQDSKKFLKIMFSYNNKELIINETVPNRFSPKSPDKAHLNLHINSLELGDSAVYFCASSQAGQANSPLHFGNGTRLTVT.

The chain has TRBV6-1 and TRBJ2-5, with D possibly matching TRBD1 (6 bases). The length of the CDR3 is 16 residues. Trimming pared 2 bases from V and 5 bases from J, leaving 18 bases between. Germline lookup yields CDR1 MNHNS and CDR2 SASEGT. DNA for the CDR3: TGTGCCAGCAGTGAACAGGACAGAGGGGGTTTGGAGACCCAGTACTTC. It specifies CASSEQDRGGLETQYF.

This clonotype turned up a few times. V and J are TRBV29-1 and TRBJ2-7; TRBD1 is a possible D gene (6 bases). The CDR3 contains 12 residues. Germline CDR1 reads SQVTM; CDR2 reads ANQGSEA. Trimming pared 8 bases from V and 6 bases from J, leaving 17 bases between. CDR3 residues: CSYATGRSEQYF. In nucleotides, the CDR3 is TGCAGCTACGCCACAGGGCGGAGCGAGCAGTACTTC.

In DNA, the CDR3 is TGTGCCACCAGTGATTCCCTTGGGGGGACGAACACCGGGGAGCTGTTTTTT. Amino acid sequence: CATSDSLGGTNTGELFF. The chain combines TRBV24-1 with TRBJ2-2, with D maybe TRBD2 (6 bases). CDR3 length: 17 residues. CDR1 and CDR2 (germline): KGHDR, SFDVKD. V lost 2 bases, J lost 0 bases, and 12 bases lay in between.

The J gene is TRBJ2-1, the V gene TRBV20-1; D is uncertain. CDR1 and CDR2 (germline): DFQATT, SNEGSKA (reference sequence). CDR3 length: 12 residues. Trimming removed 6 bases at V and 9 bases at J, with 15 bases between. The CDR3 here is CSARTDLGEQFF. CDR3 sequence (DNA): TGCAGTGCCCGGACGGACCTGGGTGAGCAGTTCTTC.

As DNA, the CDR3 is TGCAGCGTTGCTAGCGGGGACTCCTACGAGCAGTACTTC. It encodes CSVASGDSYEQYF. The V gene is TRBV29-1, the J gene TRBJ2-7; the match to TRBD2 covers 9 bases. Trimming removed 4 bases from V and 0 bases from J; junction bases left unmatched: 1. The V gene's germline CDR1 is SQVTM and CDR2 ANQGSEA. The CDR3 consists of 13 residues.

V is TRBV4-1 and J is TRBJ2-5; the D gene is possibly TRBD2 (5 bases). V was cut by 6 bases and J by 0 bases, with 14 bases left in between. CDR3 length: 15 residues. CDR1 MGHRA and CDR2 YSYEKL come from the germline V gene. In DNA, the CDR3 is TGCGCCAGCAGTCAACGAGGGCCCGACCAAGAGACCCAGTACTTC. It yields the protein CASSQRGPDQETQYF.

This chain connects TRBV20-1 to TRBJ2-5; D might be TRBD1 or TRBD2, each matching 6 bases. V shed 0 bases and J shed 5 bases, with 16 bases lying between them. This CDR3 region has 15 residues. Germline V lookup: CDR1 DFQATT, CDR2 SNEGSKA (reference sequence). The DNA of the CDR3 is TGCAGTGCTAGAGATGGTGATGGGGGGCCGGAGACCCAGTACTTC. As protein: CSARDGDGGPETQYF.

This clonotype showed up just a few times. The V and J genes are TRBV4-2 and TRBJ1-5; 8 bases are a match to TRBD1. Germline values: CDR1 LGHNA, CDR2 YNFKEQ. The CDR3 consists of 18 residues. The junction had 13 bases not matched to a gene; V was cut back by 0 bases and J by 6 bases. CDR3 residues: CASSQDLGPGGATQPQHF. The CDR3 DNA reads as TGTGCCAGCAGCCAAGATCTGGGGCCAGGGGGCGCGACTCAGCCCCAGCATTTT.

This clonotype was counted between two and nine times. Written as DNA, the CDR3 is TGTGCCAGCAGGGGGACTAGCGGGGCACCCGGGGAGCTGTTTTTT. Protein sequence: CASRGTSGAPGELFF. The gene calls are TRBV12-3 or TRBV12-4 and TRBJ2-2; 13 nucleotides match TRBD2. V lost 6 bases to trimming and J lost 6 bases; unmatched junction nucleotides: 4. The length of the CDR3 is 15 residues.